The subject of this entry is one TCR beta chain. This CDR3 has 13 residues. Germline loops: CDR1 WSHSY, CDR2 SAAADI. J lost 3 bases, V lost 7 bases, and 5 bases had no gene match. The assay was immunoSEQ multiplex PCR, and TCRdb's table has in-frame clones only and misses some. The data contain 250,000 or so clones, about 89% of them singletons. These data are taken from a study of blood T cell repertoires in COVID-19. Study-level information: T cells, B-cell-depleted T cells, or PBMCs supplied cDNA or gDNA.

This TCR was sampled from a man aged 35 to 55 with active or convalescent COVID-19. V gene TRBV10-2 combines with J gene TRBJ1-1, with 7 nucleotides matching TRBD1. The material sequenced was peripheral blood. The CDR3 DNA follows: TGCGCCAGCACTAAAGACAGGGACACTGAAGCTTTCTTT. Its translation is CASTKDRDTEAFF.